Below, 4 T cell receptor beta chains from the same sample are listed, as sequenced in a study of cytomegalovirus exposure and HLA in healthy donors. The PCR had 60 Vbeta and 13 Jbeta primers. Only in-frame clones appear in the TCRdb table, and some are missing; sequencing was by immunoSEQ multiplex PCR. This sample has about 130,000 clones, with 70% to 85% found just once. What was sequenced was PBMCs. These receptors originate from a male donor in good health and CMV-seropositive.

J is TRBJ2-2 and V is TRBV5-1; D remains ambiguous. V was pared by 4 bases and J by 3 bases, with 10 bases between. The CDR3 has 14 residues. CDR1 and CDR2 from the germline V gene are SGHRS and YFSETQ. CDR3 amino acids: CASSPSPDTGELFF. CDR3 bases: TGCGCCAGCAGCCCTTCTCCCGACACCGGGGAGCTGTTTTTT.

The chain joins TRBV5-1 to TRBJ1-2, with 9 bases identical to TRBD1. The CDR3 covers 16 residues. The J segment lost 7 bases and the V segment lost 3 bases, leaving 13 bases of the junction unmatched. The germline V gene encodes CDR1 SGHRS and CDR2 YFSETQ. The CDR3 reads CASSSGDRVIARGYTF. The DNA of the CDR3 is TGCGCCAGCAGCTCCGGGGACAGGGTGATCGCGCGTGGCTACACCTTC.

This clone was seen a handful of times. This chain links TRBV6-1 with TRBJ2-7, with 11 positions matching TRBD2. The J segment lost 3 bases and the V segment lost 7 bases, leaving 8 bases of the junction unmatched. The CDR3 runs 15 residues. Per germline, CDR1 MNHNS and CDR2 SASEGT. As DNA, the CDR3 is TGTGCCAGCATACCGGGACTAGCGGAATACTACGAGCAGTACTTC. This sequence encodes CASIPGLAEYYEQYF.

The count of this clone is one. The chain couples TRBV28 to TRBJ2-1; 8 bases fit TRBD2. The CDR3 contains 15 residues. With 5 bases clipped from V and 0 bases from J, the junction kept 3 bases outside the gene matches. The germline gives CDR1 MDHEN, CDR2 SYDVKM. In DNA form, the CDR3 reads TGTGCCAGCAGTCCCGCGGGAGGCTCCTACAATGAGCAGTTCTTC. This codes for CASSPAGGSYNEQFF.